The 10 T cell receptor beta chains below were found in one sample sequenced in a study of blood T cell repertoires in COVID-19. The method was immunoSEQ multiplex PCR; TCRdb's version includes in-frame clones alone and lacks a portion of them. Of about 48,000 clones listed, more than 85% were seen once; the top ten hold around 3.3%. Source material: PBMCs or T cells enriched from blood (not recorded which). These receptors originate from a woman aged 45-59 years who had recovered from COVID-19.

Here the CDR3 reads CASSLESGTFLPYEQYF. For the CDR3, the DNA is TGTGCCAGCAGCTTGGAGTCGGGTACTTTTCTCCCCTACGAGCAGTACTTC. V usage is TRBV11-2 and J usage is TRBJ2-7; D ambiguous. Trimming pared 3 bases from V and 2 bases from J, leaving 20 bases between. The CDR3 spans 17 residues. CDR1 SGHAT and CDR2 FQNNGV come from the germline V gene. The whole variable domain, filled in from reference TRBV11-2 and TRBJ2-7, reads EAGVAQSPRYKIIEKRQSVAFWCNPISGHATLYWYQQILGQGPKLLIQFQNNGVVDDSQLPKDRFSAERLKGVDSTLKIQPAKLEDSAVYLCASSLESGTFLPYEQYFGPGTRLTVT.

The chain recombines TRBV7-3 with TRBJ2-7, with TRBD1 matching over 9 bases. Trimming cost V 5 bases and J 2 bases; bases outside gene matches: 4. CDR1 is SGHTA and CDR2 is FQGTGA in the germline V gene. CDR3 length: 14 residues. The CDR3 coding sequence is TGTGCCAGCAGCCCGGGACAGGGTCCCTACGAGCAGTACTTC. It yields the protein CASSPGQGPYEQYF.

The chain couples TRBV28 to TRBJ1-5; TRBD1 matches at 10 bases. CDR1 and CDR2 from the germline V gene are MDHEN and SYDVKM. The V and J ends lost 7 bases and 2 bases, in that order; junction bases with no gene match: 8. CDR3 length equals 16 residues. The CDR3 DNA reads TGTGCCAGCATTGCCTCCGGGACAGGGGGCAATCAGCCCCAGCATTTT. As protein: CASIASGTGGNQPQHF.

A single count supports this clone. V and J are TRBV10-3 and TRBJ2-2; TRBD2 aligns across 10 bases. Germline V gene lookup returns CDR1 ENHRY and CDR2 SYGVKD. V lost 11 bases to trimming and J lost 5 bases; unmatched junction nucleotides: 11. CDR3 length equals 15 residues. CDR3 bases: TGTGCCGCCAGACTCGGGACTAGCGAGACCGGGGAGCTGTTTTTT. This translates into CAARLGTSETGELFF.

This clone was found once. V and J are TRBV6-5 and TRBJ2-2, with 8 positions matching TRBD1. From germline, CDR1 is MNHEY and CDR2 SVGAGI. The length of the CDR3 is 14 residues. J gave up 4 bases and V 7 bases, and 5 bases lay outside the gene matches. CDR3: CASTGGGGTGELFF. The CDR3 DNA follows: TGTGCCAGCACAGGGGGCGGTGGCACCGGGGAGCTGTTTTTT.

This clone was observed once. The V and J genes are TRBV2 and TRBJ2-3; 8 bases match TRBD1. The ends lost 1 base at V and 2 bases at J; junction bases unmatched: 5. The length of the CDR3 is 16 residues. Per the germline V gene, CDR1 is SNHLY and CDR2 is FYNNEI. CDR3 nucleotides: TGTGCCAGCAGTGAAGAGACAGGGGATTTCACAGATACGCAGTATTTT. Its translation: CASSEETGDFTDTQYF. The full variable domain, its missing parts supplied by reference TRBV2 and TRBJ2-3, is EPEVTQTPSHQVTQMGQEVILRCVPISNHLYFYWYRQILGQKVEFLVSFYNNEISEKSEIFDDQFSVERPDGSNFTLKIRSTKLEDSAMYFCASSEETGDFTDTQYFGPGTRLTVL.

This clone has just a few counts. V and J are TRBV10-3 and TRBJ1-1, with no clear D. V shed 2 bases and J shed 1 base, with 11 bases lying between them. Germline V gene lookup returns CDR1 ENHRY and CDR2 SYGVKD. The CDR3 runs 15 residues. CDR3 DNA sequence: TGTGCCATCAGTGAGCTTACATCTCAGAACACTGAAGCTTTCTTT. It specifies CAISELTSQNTEAFF.

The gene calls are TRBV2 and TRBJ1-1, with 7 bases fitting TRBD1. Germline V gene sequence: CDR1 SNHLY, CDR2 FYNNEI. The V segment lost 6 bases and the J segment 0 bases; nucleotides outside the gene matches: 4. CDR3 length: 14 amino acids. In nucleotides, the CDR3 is TGTGCCAGCAGATTTACAGGGGTGAACACTGAAGCTTTCTTT. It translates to CASRFTGVNTEAFF.

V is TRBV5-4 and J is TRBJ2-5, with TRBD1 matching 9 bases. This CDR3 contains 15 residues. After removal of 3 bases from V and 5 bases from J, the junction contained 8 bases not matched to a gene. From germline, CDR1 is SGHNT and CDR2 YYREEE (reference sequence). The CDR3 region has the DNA TGTGCCAGCAGCTCCCAGACAGGGGGGACGGAGACCCAGTACTTC. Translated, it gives CASSSQTGGTETQYF.

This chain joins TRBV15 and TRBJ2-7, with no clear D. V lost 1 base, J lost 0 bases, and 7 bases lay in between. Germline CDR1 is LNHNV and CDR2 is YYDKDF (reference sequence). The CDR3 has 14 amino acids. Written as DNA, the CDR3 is TGTGCCACCAGCAGAGCACTCGCCTCCTACGAGCAGTACTTC. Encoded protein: CATSRALASYEQYF. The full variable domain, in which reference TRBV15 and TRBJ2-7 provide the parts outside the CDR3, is DAMVIQNPRYQVTQFGKPVTLSCSQTLNHNVMYWYQQKSSQAPKLLFHYYDKDFNNEADTPDNFQSRRPNTSFCFLDIRSPGLGDTAMYLCATSRALASYEQYFGPGTRLTVT.